Below are 17 T cell receptor beta chains sequenced from a single sample in a study of cytomegalovirus exposure and HLA in healthy donors. The method was immunoSEQ multiplex PCR; TCRdb's version includes in-frame clones alone and lacks a portion of them. The profile shows some 220,000 clones, 75% to 95% of them singletons. Sequencing was done on a sample of PBMCs. The origin of the receptors is a woman between 18 and 30 years old in good health and CMV-seronegative.

This clone was recorded only once. The J gene is TRBJ2-7, the V gene TRBV7-9; 10 nucleotides agree with TRBD1. With V trimmed by 5 bases and J by 4 bases, 5 bases remained unmatched. The germline V gene has CDR1 SEHNR and CDR2 FQNEAQ (reference sequence). CDR3 length equals 14 residues. The CDR3 here is CASSLWDRGYEQYF. DNA of the CDR3: TGTGCCAGCAGCCTCTGGGACAGGGGTTACGAGCAGTACTTC.

The CDR3 DNA reads as TGTGCCAGCAGTCCCGCCTCAGGGGTTCAGCCCCAGCATTTT. Its protein product is CASSPASGVQPQHF. This chain joins TRBV27 and TRBJ1-5, with a tentative D call TRBD1 (6 bases). The CDR3 spans 14 residues. Germline V CDR1 and CDR2: MNHEY, SMNVEV (reference sequence). The germline V and J ends were trimmed by 5 bases and 6 bases, with 14 bases remaining between them.

The chain joins TRBV19 to TRBJ2-1, with a tentative D call TRBD1 (5 bases). The germline V gene encodes CDR1 LNHDA and CDR2 SQIVND (reference sequence). The CDR3 consists of 15 residues. V was trimmed by 3 bases and J by 7 bases, leaving 16 bases between them. CDR3 sequence (DNA): TGTGCCAGTAGTATGGCTGTAGGGGCTATGAATGAGCAGTTCTTC. It yields the protein CASSMAVGAMNEQFF. The complete variable domain, with remaining parts taken from reference TRBV19 and TRBJ2-1, reads DGGITQSPKYLFRKEGQNVTLSCEQNLNHDAMYWYRQDPGQGLRLIYYSQIVNDFQKGDIAEGYSVSREKKESFPLTVTSAQKNPTAFYLCASSMAVGAMNEQFFGPGTRLTVL.

This chain uses TRBV7-8 with TRBJ2-4; the D gene is possibly TRBD1 (5 bases). V was cut by 6 bases and J by 0 bases, with 24 bases left in between. Germline V gene data show CDR1 as SGHVS and CDR2 as FQNEAQ. This CDR3 is 19 amino acids long. DNA for the CDR3: TGTGCCAGCAGTGGTAGGGGCCTCGGTCGTCTCCAAGCCAAAAACATTCAGTACTTC. Its protein product is CASSGRGLGRLQAKNIQYF. The complete variable domain, with remaining parts taken from reference TRBV7-8 and TRBJ2-4, reads GAGVSQSPRYKVAKRGQDVALRCDPISGHVSLFWYQQALGQGPEFLTYFQNEAQLDKSGLPSDRFFAERPEGSVSTLKIQRTQQEDSAVYLCASSGRGLGRLQAKNIQYFGAGTRLSVL.

The V gene is TRBV6-1, the J gene TRBJ2-7; TRBD2 aligns across 8 bases. Germline CDR1 reads MNHNS; CDR2 reads SASEGT. J was trimmed by 2 bases and V by 5 bases; bases with no gene match: 5. This CDR3 contains 14 residues. This chain's CDR3 is CASSTSGGAYEQYF. The CDR3 DNA reads TGTGCCAGCAGTACTAGCGGAGGGGCCTACGAGCAGTACTTC.

The chain is built from TRBV7-9 and TRBJ2-1; 9 nucleotides match TRBD2. CDR1 is SEHNR and CDR2 is FQNEAQ in the germline V gene (reference sequence). The J segment lost 7 bases and the V segment lost 1 base, leaving 5 bases of the junction unmatched. The CDR3 runs to 15 residues. CDR3 in DNA: TGTGCCAGCAGCTTAGTGGCGGGAGGGCCAAATGAGCAGTTCTTC. Translated: CASSLVAGGPNEQFF.

This sequence joins TRBV6-6 and TRBJ2-7; TRBD1 might be the D (6 bases). Germline V gene sequence: CDR1 MNHNY, CDR2 SVGAGI (reference sequence). Deletions cut 0 bases from V and 0 bases from J, with 12 bases between. CDR3 length: 16 amino acids. The DNA of the CDR3 is TGTGCCAGCAGTTACTCTGCGGACAGCTACTCCTACGAGCAGTACTTC. Protein product: CASSYSADSYSYEQYF.

The chain joins TRBV2 to TRBJ1-3; D is uncertain. The CDR3 consists of 14 residues. Germline loops: CDR1 SNHLY, CDR2 FYNNEI. With 3 bases removed from V and 0 bases from J, the gap between germline ends came to 6 bases. The chain's CDR3 is CASSESHSGNTIYF. The CDR3 DNA sequence: TGTGCCAGCAGTGAGTCCCACTCTGGAAACACCATATATTTT.

V is TRBV9 and J is TRBJ1-1; no clear D. With 2 bases removed from V and 7 bases from J, the gap between germline ends came to 12 bases. This CDR3 has 13 residues. Germline CDR1 reads SGDLS; CDR2 reads YYNGEE. The CDR3 nucleotides read TGTGCCAGCAGCGTTTCCATCGACTATGAAGCTTTCTTT. Encoded protein: CASSVSIDYEAFF.

The chain carries TRBV2 and TRBJ2-3; possibly TRBD2 for D (6 bases). The V gene lost 10 bases and the J gene lost 2 bases, with 13 bases spanning the gap. This CDR3 comprises 13 residues. Germline V gives CDR1 SNHLY, CDR2 FYNNEI. In nucleotides, the CDR3 is TGTGCCACCCGGGACTCGTACACAGATACGCAGTATTTT. This sequence encodes CATRDSYTDTQYF.

The chain joins TRBV28 to TRBJ2-5; D is uncertain. This CDR3 region has 12 residues. Germline V gene lookup returns CDR1 MDHEN and CDR2 SYDVKM. V was cut by 3 bases and J by 2 bases, with 4 bases left in between. This CDR3 is CASSLRQETQYF. CDR3 nucleotide sequence: TGTGCCAGCAGTTTGAGACAAGAGACCCAGTACTTC.

This clone was observed a few times. The chain joins TRBV29-1 to TRBJ1-1; D gene ambiguous. The V and J ends lost 4 bases and 3 bases respectively, with 6 bases between them. CDR1 SQVTM and CDR2 ANQGSEA come from the germline V gene. The CDR3 length is 11 residues. The CDR3 reads CSVVSYTEAFF. Written as DNA, the CDR3 is TGCAGCGTTGTCTCGTACACTGAAGCTTTCTTT.

DNA of the CDR3: TGTGCCAGCAGTTTCCGCTGGCAGCGGGACTACACCTTC. Translation: CASSFRWQRDYTF. The chain joins TRBV28 to TRBJ1-2; unclear D gene. CDR1 MDHEN and CDR2 SYDVKM come from the germline V gene. The CDR3 loop spans 13 amino acids. V shed 3 bases and J shed 10 bases, with 15 bases lying between them.

This clone was found once. The chain combines TRBV14 with TRBJ1-2; D might be TRBD1 (5 bases). The germline V gene encodes CDR1 SGHDN and CDR2 FVKESK. V was pared by 2 bases and J by 4 bases, with 17 bases between. The length of the CDR3 is 16 residues. In nucleotides, the CDR3 is TGTGCCAGCAGCCAATTCACCGGGGGGTATGGCTATGGCTACACCTTC. Translation gives CASSQFTGGYGYGYTF. Full variable domain (rest looked up from reference TRBV14 and TRBJ1-2): EAGVTQFPSHSVIEKGQTVTLRCDPISGHDNLYWYRRVMGKEIKFLLHFVKESKQDESGMPNNRFLAERTGGTYSTLKVQPAELEDSGVYFCASSQFTGGYGYGYTFGSGTRLTVV.

V is TRBV19 and J is TRBJ2-2; the match to TRBD2 covers 7 bases. The germline V gene encodes CDR1 LNHDA and CDR2 SQIVND (reference sequence). The CDR3 has 19 amino acids. Trimming at V came to 5 bases and at J to 3 bases, leaving 18 bases not matched to a gene. The DNA of the CDR3 is TGTGCCAGTAGTCACGGAAGGTTTGGGCGGGAGAGGTACACCGGGGAGCTGTTTTTT. Protein: CASSHGRFGRERYTGELFF. Filled out from reference TRBV19 and TRBJ2-2, the complete variable domain reads DGGITQSPKYLFRKEGQNVTLSCEQNLNHDAMYWYRQDPGQGLRLIYYSQIVNDFQKGDIAEGYSVSREKKESFPLTVTSAQKNPTAFYLCASSHGRFGRERYTGELFFGEGSRLTVL.

The chain employs TRBV28 and TRBJ2-7, with 9 bases identical to TRBD1. This CDR3 region has 15 residues. Germline trimming cut 6 bases from V and 3 bases from J; bases unmatched to any gene: 9. In germline, CDR1 is MDHEN, CDR2 SYDVKM. The CDR3 DNA is TGTGCCAGCAGGAATAGACAGGGGGGGTTCTACGAGCAGTACTTC. Translating gives CASRNRQGGFYEQYF.

This rearrangement joins TRBV5-1 to TRBJ2-2, with D maybe TRBD1 (5 bases). The length of the CDR3 is 15 residues. Trimming left V 6 bases short and J 1 base short, with 13 bases between. Germline V lookup: CDR1 SGHRS, CDR2 YFSETQ. Here the CDR3 reads CASKSGNENTGELFF. In DNA form, the CDR3 reads TGCGCCAGCAAGTCAGGGAACGAGAACACCGGGGAGCTGTTTTTT.